This passage covers 9 T cell receptor beta chains from one sample sequenced in a study of Graves' ophthalmopathy and Graves' hyperthyroidism. TCR beta CDR3 amplification used RNA transcripts. Second-round multiplex PCR came after a first-round RT-PCR that employed HTBI primers. TCRdb recomputed calls from the multiplex PCR reads with MiXCR, one row per CDR3 protein. The data show approximately 540,000 distinct CDR3 sequences, about two fifths seen once. The sequencing sample was made of peripheral blood or thyroid tissue (not recorded which). These receptors came from an adult man with Graves' hyperthyroidism.

This clonotype occurred many times. The rearrangement uses TRBV24-1 and TRBJ2-7; TRBD1 or TRBD2 may be the D gene (5 bases each). V was pared by 11 bases and J by 1 base, with 14 bases between. Looked up from germline, CDR1 is KGHDR and CDR2 is SFDVKD. CDR3 size: 13 residues. The CDR3 reads CAKLRDGSYEQYF. The CDR3 DNA follows: TGTGCCAAATTACGGGACGGATCCTACGAGCAGTACTTC.

This clonotype was observed a few times. The chain is built from TRBV29-1 and TRBJ2-3, with D maybe TRBD1 (5 bases). The germline V gene has CDR1 SQVTM and CDR2 ANQGSEA. Trimming took 2 bases from V and 2 from J, leaving 8 bases between them. The CDR3 runs 13 residues. The CDR3 loop is CSVESGHTDTQYF. Here the CDR3 DNA reads TGCAGCGTTGAATCAGGACACACAGATACGCAGTATTTT.

This clonotype appeared many times. The chain employs TRBV6-1 and TRBJ1-1, with D possibly matching TRBD1 (6 bases). V was clipped by 1 base and J by 4 bases, with 13 bases between them. CDR3 length: 15 residues. Germline CDR1 is MNHNS and CDR2 is SASEGT. CDR3 protein: CASSEDGGQGTEAFF. The DNA of the CDR3 is TGTGCCAGCAGTGAAGATGGGGGGCAGGGCACTGAAGCTTTCTTT.

This clonotype was detected only once. The V gene is TRBV2, the J gene TRBJ1-2, with 7 bases identical to TRBD1. From germline, CDR1 is SNHLY and CDR2 FYNNEI. The V gene end was trimmed by 4 bases and the J gene end by 0 bases; junction bases not matched to a gene: 5. The CDR3 is made up of 15 amino acids. The CDR3 sequence: CASSAGGQSNYGYTF. The CDR3 region has the DNA TGTGCCAGCAGTGCTGGGGGACAGTCTAACTATGGCTACACCTTC.

The chain couples TRBV7-9 to TRBJ2-5; D is unclear. This CDR3 contains 12 residues. Germline assignment: CDR1 SEHNR and CDR2 FQNEAQ (reference sequence). Trimming cost V 7 bases and J 2 bases, with 8 bases left between them. CDR3 bases: TGTGCCAGCAACTCAGGACAAGAGACCCAGTACTTC. Amino acid sequence: CASNSGQETQYF. The full variable domain, completed using reference TRBV7-9 and TRBJ2-5, is DTGVSQNPRHKITKRGQNVTFRCDPISEHNRLYWYRQTLGQGPEFLTYFQNEAQLEKSRLLSDRFSAERPKGSFSTLEIQRTEQGDSAMYLCASNSGQETQYFGPGTRLLVL.

This clonotype was counted at least ten times. J is TRBJ2-5 and V is TRBV19; D perhaps matches TRBD1 (5 bases). CDR3 size: 14 residues. Trimming cost V 4 bases and J 0 bases, with 9 bases left between them. In germline, CDR1 is LNHDA, CDR2 SQIVND (reference sequence). Written as DNA, the CDR3 is TGTGCCAGTAGTACTCGACAGAACCAAGAGACCCAGTACTTC. Translating gives CASSTRQNQETQYF.

This clonotype was detected a few times. With a much larger clone just one base away, this may be a read error. CDR3 nucleotides: TGTGCTAGCAGCCGACAGGGTTCCGGGAAGCTGTTTTTT. The encoded protein is CASSRQGSGKLFF. The chain couples TRBV7-7 to TRBJ2-2, with 7 bases aligning to TRBD1. Germline values: CDR1 SSHAT, CDR2 FNYEAQ (reference sequence). The CDR3 contains 13 residues.

V and J are TRBV2 and TRBJ1-6; D is unclear. The CDR3 is 14 residues long. CDR1 and CDR2 from the germline V gene are SNHLY and FYNNEI. V was pared by 2 bases and J by 7 bases, with 9 bases between. CDR3 nucleotides: TGTGCCAGCAGTGAATCCGATAGAAATTCACCCCTCCACTTT. Protein sequence: CASSESDRNSPLHF. Complete variable domain (other parts from reference TRBV2 and TRBJ1-6): EPEVTQTPSHQVTQMGQEVILRCVPISNHLYFYWYRQILGQKVEFLVSFYNNEISEKSEIFDDQFSVERPDGSNFTLKIRSTKLEDSAMYFCASSESDRNSPLHFGNGTRLTVT.

This chain joins TRBV20-1 and TRBJ2-7; the D gene is possibly TRBD1 (5 bases). This CDR3 spans 12 amino acids. CDR1 is DFQATT and CDR2 is SNEGSKA in the germline V gene (reference sequence). Trimming pared 3 bases from V and 7 bases from J, leaving 13 bases between. The CDR3, as DNA: TGCAGTGCTAGTTTCGCAGGGCGGGAGCAGTACTTC. This codes for CSASFAGREQYF.